These 19 T cell receptor beta chains were sequenced from one sample in a study of blood T cells in healthy people across ages (dated by TCRdb to about 2015). Libraries were prepared through 5' RACE. The instrument given in TCRdb is Illumina HiSeq 2500. A second PCR of about 6 to 11 cycles was run with a J-beta primer mix and a sample-barcoded 5' primer. TCRdb ran its own pipeline on the public reads, namely fastp trimming at Q25 and MiXCR clone calling, and kept in-frame beta chains. Here each entry gathers all rows of one CDR3 protein and keeps the most common genes and DNA. The sample contains hundreds of thousands of distinct CDR3 sequences, less than 25% of them found a single time. The ten largest clones take up just under 9% of the sample. The same specimen was also included in a second study, on T cells of mothers and their children.

Sequenced sample: blood. These TCRs come from a boy aged 5 to 17 in good health.

The chain couples TRBV7-9 to TRBJ2-7; TRBD2 aligns across 13 bases. Germline CDR1 and CDR2: SEHNR and FQNEAQ (reference sequence). The ends lost 5 bases at V and 4 bases at J; junction bases unmatched: 11. This CDR3 has 17 amino acids. CDR3 sequence reads: CASSGTSGGAYGYEQYF. The CDR3 DNA reads TGTGCCAGCAGCGGAACTAGCGGGGGGGCTTACGGATACGAGCAGTACTTC.

Only a few counts were recorded for this clonotype. The chain employs TRBV5-1 and TRBJ2-5, with 7 bases matching TRBD1. Germline CDR1 reads SGHRS; CDR2 reads YFSETQ. The CDR3 spans 13 residues. Losses at the gene ends were 3 bases for V and 6 bases for J; bases not matched to a gene: 5. CDR3 nucleotide sequence: TGCGCCAGCAGCTCGCCACAGGGGAAGACCCAGTACTTC. Encoded protein: CASSSPQGKTQYF.

This clonotype was picked up a small number of times. The chain combines TRBV20-1 with TRBJ2-1, with D perhaps being TRBD1 or TRBD2 (5 bases each). Germline-derived CDR1 and CDR2 are DFQATT and SNEGSKA (reference sequence). This CDR3 has 12 residues. V lost 1 base to trimming and J lost 9 bases, with 10 bases between them. This chain's CDR3 is CSARGLGPEQFF. DNA for the CDR3: TGCAGTGCTAGAGGTTTGGGACCTGAGCAGTTCTTC.

The chain couples TRBV28 to TRBJ2-1; the match to TRBD1 covers 11 bases. The CDR3 extends over 16 amino acids. Per the germline V gene, CDR1 is MDHEN and CDR2 is SYDVKM. Trimming cost V 3 bases and J 4 bases; bases outside gene matches: 5. CDR3 region: CASSFPDRGRYNEQFF. The CDR3 nucleotides read TGTGCCAGCAGTTTCCCGGACAGGGGGCGTTACAATGAGCAGTTCTTC.

This clonotype came up a few times. The chain links TRBV3-1 to TRBJ2-4; 7 bases match TRBD2. The J segment lost 1 base and the V segment lost 8 bases, leaving 14 bases of the junction unmatched. Germline assignment: CDR1 LGHDT and CDR2 YNNKEL (reference sequence). The CDR3 spans 17 residues. The CDR3 sequence: CASQESGASKAKNIQYF. Here the CDR3 DNA reads TGTGCCAGCCAAGAAAGCGGGGCCTCTAAGGCCAAAAACATTCAGTACTTC.

This clonotype appeared a few times. It may be a read error: a sequence one base away is much more abundant. This chain connects TRBV7-2 to TRBJ2-4; no firm D call. In germline, CDR1 is SGHTA, CDR2 FQGNSA. The CDR3 extends over 15 amino acids. For the CDR3, the DNA is TGTGCCAGCAGCTTATGGCGCAGTATGAGAAACATTCAGTGCTTC. Translated, it gives CASSLWRSMRNIQCF. Full variable domain (missing parts from reference TRBV7-2 and TRBJ2-4): GAGVSQSPSNKVTEKGKDVELRCDPISGHTALYWYRQSLGQGLEFLIYFQGNSAPDKSGLPSDRFSAERTGGSVSTLTIQRTQQEDSAVYLCASSLWRSMRNIQCFGAGTRLSVL.

This chain links TRBV19 with TRBJ1-5; D perhaps matches TRBD1 (6 bases). Germline lookup yields CDR1 LNHDA and CDR2 SQIVND (reference sequence). This CDR3 is 14 amino acids long. V gave up 7 bases and J gave up 3 bases, with 13 bases separating them. CDR3 protein: CASTARTDNQPQHF. CDR3 bases: TGTGCCAGTACCGCTCGGACAGACAATCAGCCCCAGCATTTT.

With respect to this clonotype: A read error is possible here, since a much larger clone lies one base away. This chain connects TRBV2 to TRBJ2-5, with 7 bases lining up with TRBD1. This CDR3 spans 13 amino acids. Trimming at V came to 4 bases and at J to 2 bases, leaving 1 base not matched to a gene. Germline CDR1 reads SNHLY; CDR2 reads FYNNEI. The CDR3 DNA follows: TGTGCCAGCAGTGCGACAGGGCAAGAGACCCAGTACTTC. As protein: CASSATGQETQYF.

This clonotype was picked up a small number of times. The chain combines TRBV4-3 with TRBJ2-3; tentative D call: TRBD2 (5 bases). The V and J ends lost 1 base and 0 bases respectively, with 14 bases between them. Looked up from germline, CDR1 is LGHNA and CDR2 is YSLEER. The CDR3 has 17 residues. CDR3 in DNA: TGCGCCAGCAGCCAAGGGTGGGCGGGCCTTAGCACAGATACGCAGTATTTT. Its protein product is CASSQGWAGLSTDTQYF.

The chain has TRBV11-2 and TRBJ2-5; D perhaps matches TRBD2 (6 bases). The CDR3 contains 14 residues. V was clipped by 10 bases and J by 6 bases, with 21 bases between them. Germline V gene data show CDR1 as SGHAT and CDR2 as FQNNGV. CDR3 sequence (DNA): TGTGCCACCGTCCCGTGGGGGGATGCGAAGACCCAGTACTTC. Residues: CATVPWGDAKTQYF.

The chain recombines TRBV20-1 with TRBJ2-1; TRBD2 is a possible D gene (6 bases). Germline V lookup: CDR1 DFQATT, CDR2 SNEGSKA (reference sequence). The CDR3 is 15 residues long. V gave up 0 bases and J gave up 8 bases, with 17 bases separating them. This CDR3 reads CSARDSSDGADEQFF. The CDR3 DNA is TGCAGTGCTAGAGATTCTAGCGATGGAGCTGATGAGCAGTTCTTC.

The V call is TRBV7-2, the J call TRBJ1-2; the match to TRBD1 covers 10 bases. Germline V gives CDR1 SGHTA, CDR2 FQGNSA. This CDR3 comprises 16 residues. V lost 6 bases, J lost 0 bases, and 7 bases stayed unmatched. The CDR3 coding sequence is TGTGCCAGCAGGCCGACAGGGGGCGCGTCTAACTATGGCTACACCTTC. The encoded protein is CASRPTGGASNYGYTF.

This chain uses TRBV10-3 with TRBJ2-1, with 8 bases lining up with TRBD2. The closer fit of TRBJ2-7 to the DNA end suggests the J call may be wrong. CDR3 size: 12 residues. CDR1 and CDR2 from the germline V gene are ENHRY and SYGVKD. In DNA, the CDR3 is TGTGCCATCGGACTAGCAGACTACGAGCAGTACTTC. Protein sequence: CAIGLADYEQYF.

This clonotype came up a few times. The CDR3: CASSLRQVYGYTF. For the CDR3, the DNA is TGTGCCAGCAGTTTACGCCAGGTATATGGCTACACCTTC. This chain connects TRBV28 to TRBJ1-2, with D unclear. Trimming took 2 bases from V and 5 from J, leaving 9 bases between them. CDR1 MDHEN and CDR2 SYDVKM come from the germline V gene. The CDR3 extends over 13 amino acids.

This clonotype was observed a handful of times. This chain joins TRBV5-1 and TRBJ1-1; maybe TRBD1 (5 bases). The CDR3 has 12 amino acids. The germline V gene encodes CDR1 SGHRS and CDR2 YFSETQ. Trimming cost V 4 bases and J 5 bases, with 9 bases left between them. DNA of the CDR3: TGCGCCAGCAGCCCGTGGGGGACTGAAGCTTTCTTT. Translated, it gives CASSPWGTEAFF.

This clonotype was picked up a small number of times. The J gene is TRBJ1-1, the V gene TRBV6-1; D perhaps matches TRBD1 (5 bases). Germline CDR1 is MNHNS and CDR2 is SASEGT. The length of the CDR3 is 13 residues. V lost 7 bases and J lost 3, with 12 bases in between. As DNA, the CDR3 is TGTGCCAGCACCTTGACAGAGTACACTGAAGCTTTCTTT. Translating gives CASTLTEYTEAFF.

At least ten counts were recorded for this clonotype. V is TRBV12-3 or TRBV12-4 and J is TRBJ2-5; D gene ambiguous. The CDR3 covers 12 residues. Trimming took off 6 bases at V and 2 bases at J, with 7 bases between the two ends. CDR3 nucleotides: TGTGCCAGCAGCCCTTTACAAGAGACCCAGTACTTC. Its translation: CASSPLQETQYF.

The chain is built from TRBV20-1 and TRBJ1-2; D is possibly TRBD1 (5 bases). The V gene lost 0 bases and the J gene lost 7 bases, with 21 bases spanning the gap. CDR1 and CDR2 (germline): DFQATT, SNEGSKA (reference sequence). The CDR3 is 16 amino acids. CDR3 protein: CSARELPPGRGFGYTF. The DNA for the CDR3 is TGCAGTGCTAGAGAACTCCCCCCGGGACGGGGATTTGGCTACACCTTC.

The rearrangement joins TRBV6-1 to TRBJ2-4; D uncertain. The CDR3 spans 15 residues. V was trimmed by 5 bases and J by 0 bases, leaving 11 bases between them. CDR1 and CDR2 from the germline V gene are MNHNS and SASEGT. In DNA, the CDR3 is TGTGCCAGCAGTCAAGTACAGTTAGCCAAAAACATTCAGTACTTC. Amino acids: CASSQVQLAKNIQYF.